This T cell receptor beta chain was sequenced during a study of blood T cell repertoires in COVID-19. Whole-study context: Specimens from acute and convalescent COVID-19 originated in the United States, Italy and Spain. The analysed material was cDNA or gDNA that came from T cells, B-cell-depleted T cells, or PBMCs.

Original processing notes: Nucleated cell counts were estimated from reference gene primer amplification. Only in-frame clones appear in the TCRdb table, and some are missing; sequencing was by immunoSEQ multiplex PCR. V, J and clone size are those of that table, while D and trimming were read from the DNA. The repertoire holds approximately 310,000 clones, with about nine tenths as singletons. CDR1 is MNHEY and CDR2 is SMNVEV in the germline V gene (reference sequence). Trimming removed 0 bases at V and 9 bases at J, with 11 bases between. The CDR3 length is 14 residues. The V and J genes are TRBV27 and TRBJ2-2, with a possible D match to TRBD1 (6 bases). The receptor's source is a man in his fifties with active or convalescent COVID-19. The sample consisted of peripheral blood. CDR3 coding DNA: TGTGCCAGCAGTTTATCAGCAGGGGTTAGGGAGCTGTTTTTT. Amino acid sequence: CASSLSAGVRELFF.